These 28 T cell receptor beta chains originate from one sample sequenced in a study of beta chain features in type 1 diabetes. General study points: When Type 1 diabetes patients were examined, their TCRB CDR3s proved moderately but significantly shorter in all four CD4+ subsets.

All of the isolated RNA was reverse transcribed, so expressed TCRB transcripts were sequenced. Method: immunoSEQ multiplex PCR; TCRdb's copy keeps in-frame clones and lacks some. The sample includes around 140,000 clones, 13% of them seen just once. Which antigens these TCRs recognize remains unknown. Sequenced: central memory CD4+ T cells from blood. These receptors all stem from a man aged 18 to 30 with type 1 diabetes.

The chain employs TRBV28 and TRBJ2-7, with D hard to call. The CDR3 sequence is 11 residues long. The V end lost 6 bases, the J end lost 2 bases, and 5 bases lay between the germline ends. CDR1 is MDHEN, CDR2 SYDVKM, per germline. The CDR3 loop reads CASSLTYEQYF. Here the CDR3 DNA reads TGTGCCAGCAGCCTAACCTACGAGCAGTACTTC.

This clone was counted between two and nine times. The V and J genes are TRBV2 and TRBJ1-6; D is perhaps TRBD1 (6 bases). Trimming took 7 bases from V and 7 from J, leaving 17 bases between them. This CDR3 contains 15 residues. The germline CDR1 and CDR2 sequences are SNHLY and FYNNEI. CDR3 DNA: TGTGCCAGCACCGAGGACAGCTCTGGGAATTCACCCCTCCACTTT. This sequence encodes CASTEDSSGNSPLHF.

This clone was detected many times. V and J are TRBV28 and TRBJ2-3; D gene unclear. This CDR3 region has 11 residues. Germline loops: CDR1 MDHEN, CDR2 SYDVKM. Trimming shortened V by 3 bases and J by 6 bases, and 4 bases separated the two germline ends. CDR3 in amino acids: CASSFEDTQYF. In DNA form, the CDR3 reads TGTGCCAGCAGTTTCGAGGATACGCAGTATTTT.

This clone was counted a few times. The rearrangement uses TRBV27 and TRBJ1-1; possibly TRBD1 for D (5 bases). The CDR3 length is 14 residues. Trimming removed 3 bases from V and 1 base from J, with 9 bases in between. Germline CDR1 and CDR2: MNHEY and SMNVEV (reference sequence). The CDR3 nucleotides read TGTGCCAGCAGTTTCTTACAGGCGAACACTGAAGCTTTCTTT. Translation: CASSFLQANTEAFF.

This clone was detected many times. V usage is TRBV13 and J usage is TRBJ2-6; D is uncertain. Germline CDR1 and CDR2: PRHDT and FYEKMQ (reference sequence). V shed 5 bases and J shed 0 bases, with 8 bases lying between them. This CDR3 comprises 15 residues. CDR3 sequence reads: CASSPLGSGANVLTF. The CDR3 DNA is TGTGCCAGCAGCCCCCTGGGCTCTGGGGCCAACGTCCTGACTTTC.

The rearrangement uses TRBV11-3 and TRBJ2-5; weak D call: TRBD2 (7 bases). CDR3 length: 17 amino acids. Germline V lookup: CDR1 SGHNT, CDR2 YENEEA. Trimming left V 5 bases short and J 5 bases short, with 24 bases between. The CDR3 here is CASSRGGGASFWETQYF. The CDR3 region has the DNA TGTGCCAGCAGCCGCGGTGGGGGGGCCTCCTTCTGGGAGACCCAGTACTTC.

This clone was recorded a few times. V is TRBV30 and J is TRBJ2-2; perhaps TRBD1 as D (5 bases). The V end was cut by 1 base, the J end by 0 bases, with 12 bases between. This CDR3 is built from 16 residues. Germline V lookup: CDR1 GTSNPN, CDR2 SVGIG (reference sequence). CDR3 loop: CAWSGGQISNTGELFF. The CDR3 DNA follows: TGTGCCTGGAGTGGGGGCCAAATTTCGAACACCGGGGAGCTGTTTTTT.

There are a few counts of this clone. This sequence joins TRBV7-3 and TRBJ1-5; no clear D gene. Germline loops: CDR1 SGHTA, CDR2 FQGTGA. The V end lost 1 base, the J end lost 5 bases, and 6 bases lay between the germline ends. The CDR3 sequence is 13 residues long. This CDR3 reads CASSLIGDQPQHF. The CDR3 nucleotides read TGTGCCAGCAGCTTAATCGGCGATCAGCCCCAGCATTTT.

This clone was found many times. The genes are TRBV7-9 and TRBJ2-3; possibly TRBD2 for D (6 bases). V was pared by 5 bases and J by 5 bases, with 23 bases between. This CDR3 contains 17 residues. Germline V gene sequence: CDR1 SEHNR, CDR2 FQNEAQ (reference sequence). The chain's CDR3 is CASSPDFSGVGGDTQYF. As DNA, the CDR3 is TGTGCCAGCAGCCCCGATTTTTCGGGGGTTGGGGGAGATACGCAGTATTTT.

This clone has a handful of counts. The chain joins TRBV28 to TRBJ1-6; D might be TRBD1 (5 bases). CDR1 MDHEN and CDR2 SYDVKM come from the germline V gene. The V end lost 3 bases, the J end lost 13 bases, and 10 bases lay between the germline ends. The CDR3 covers 12 residues. The CDR3 DNA reads TGTGCCAGCAGTTTGCAGGGTTTGCCCCTCCACTTT. It encodes CASSLQGLPLHF.

This rearrangement joins TRBV6-5 to TRBJ2-4, with unresolved D. Germline V gene lookup returns CDR1 MNHEY and CDR2 SVGAGI. The germline V and J ends were trimmed by 8 bases and 1 base, with 6 bases remaining between them. The CDR3 is made up of 12 amino acids. CDR3 amino acids: CASDLAKNIQYF. CDR3 bases: TGTGCCAGCGACCTGGCCAAAAACATTCAGTACTTC.

This clone has only a few counts. The chain uses TRBV5-8 and TRBJ2-1; TRBD1 or TRBD2 may be the D gene (6 bases each). Germline V CDR1 and CDR2: SGHTS, YDEGEE. The CDR3 runs 14 residues. The V gene lost 0 bases and the J gene lost 5 bases, with 9 bases spanning the gap. Written as DNA, the CDR3 is TGTGCCAGCAGCTTGGCAGGGGAGGACAATGAGCAGTTCTTC. Protein: CASSLAGEDNEQFF.

Only a few counts were recorded for this clone. CDR3 sequence reads: CASSQGRGGENEQFF. The DNA of the CDR3 is TGCGCCAGCAGCCAGGGTAGGGGCGGCGAGAATGAGCAGTTCTTC. This rearrangement joins TRBV5-1 to TRBJ2-1, with D maybe TRBD1 (5 bases). CDR1 and CDR2 (germline): SGHRS, YFSETQ. Trimming took off 4 bases at V and 7 bases at J, with 18 bases between the two ends. The CDR3 has 15 amino acids.

Only a few counts were recorded for this clone. The rearrangement uses TRBV27 and TRBJ1-2; 8 nucleotides agree with TRBD1. The CDR3 is made up of 13 amino acids. CDR1 is MNHEY and CDR2 is SMNVEV in the germline V gene (reference sequence). The ends lost 6 bases at V and 4 bases at J; junction bases unmatched: 4. The CDR3 protein is CASRTGVGYGYTF. The CDR3 DNA sequence: TGTGCCAGCAGGACAGGGGTCGGCTATGGCTACACCTTC.

This clone was counted at least ten times. This chain links TRBV6-1 with TRBJ2-1, with TRBD2 matching over 9 bases. V gave up 3 bases and J gave up 8 bases; unmatched junction bases: 8. This CDR3 spans 15 amino acids. Germline CDR1 is MNHNS and CDR2 is SASEGT. The CDR3 is CASSEGSGGQDEQFF. CDR3 in DNA: TGTGCCAGCAGTGAGGGTAGCGGGGGCCAGGATGAGCAGTTCTTC.

This clone was detected only a few times. V is TRBV28 and J is TRBJ2-3, with TRBD2 matching 8 bases. The CDR3 loop spans 14 amino acids. Germline CDR1 is MDHEN and CDR2 is SYDVKM. The junction had 3 bases not matched to a gene; V was cut back by 5 bases and J by 2 bases. In DNA form, the CDR3 reads TGTGCCAGCAGTCGCGGGGGGCTCACAGATACGCAGTATTTT. As protein: CASSRGGLTDTQYF. Complete variable domain (other parts from reference TRBV28 and TRBJ2-3): DVKVTQSSRYLVKRTGEKVFLECVQDMDHENMFWYRQDPGLGLRLIYFSYDVKMKEKGDIPEGYSVSREKKERFSLILESASTNQTSMYLCASSRGGLTDTQYFGPGTRLTVL.

The chain is built from TRBV5-6 and TRBJ2-1, with D possibly called TRBD1 or TRBD2 (5 bases each). There are 16 residues in the CDR3. Germline V lookup: CDR1 SGHDT, CDR2 YYEEEE. The V end was cut by 0 bases, the J end by 1 base, with 11 bases between. CDR3 nucleotide sequence: TGTGCCAGCAGCTTGGAACGGGGCCGGTCCTACAATGAGCAGTTCTTC. The encoded protein is CASSLERGRSYNEQFF.

The sample holds a few counts of this clone. V usage is TRBV15 and J usage is TRBJ2-5; D perhaps matches TRBD2 (5 bases). Trimming removed 2 bases at V and 0 bases at J, with 10 bases between. Germline lookup yields CDR1 LNHNV and CDR2 YYDKDF (reference sequence). This CDR3 is built from 15 residues. In DNA form, the CDR3 reads TGTGCCACCAGCAGATGGTCGGGGAACCAAGAGACCCAGTACTTC. This gives the protein CATSRWSGNQETQYF.

This clone was recorded a few times. The chain has TRBV7-9 and TRBJ2-7, with D uncertain. Trimming pared 2 bases from V and 3 bases from J, leaving 5 bases between. This CDR3 has 12 amino acids. The germline V gene encodes CDR1 SEHNR and CDR2 FQNEAQ (reference sequence). CDR3 amino acids: CASSLSYYEQYF. As DNA, the CDR3 is TGTGCCAGCAGCTTATCCTACTACGAGCAGTACTTC.

V and J are TRBV20-1 and TRBJ1-2; D ambiguous. The CDR3 is 11 residues long. V was pared by 7 bases and J by 4 bases, with 10 bases between. Germline V gene data show CDR1 as DFQATT and CDR2 as SNEGSKA (reference sequence). The DNA for the CDR3 is TGCAGTGGGGCGGACGGCTATGGCTACACCTTC. Residues: CSGADGYGYTF.

The V and J genes are TRBV18 and TRBJ1-2, with D perhaps TRBD1 (6 bases). Trimming removed 6 bases from V and 4 bases from J, with 21 bases in between. Germline CDR1 reads KGHSH; CDR2 reads LQKENI. The CDR3 is made up of 16 amino acids. As DNA, the CDR3 is TGTGCCAGCTCGTCCCAACAGGCCGGGGGCTCCTATGGCTACACCTTC. It encodes CASSSQQAGGSYGYTF.

This clone was counted between two and nine times. The chain is built from TRBV30 and TRBJ2-7; 9 bases are a match to TRBD1. From germline, CDR1 is GTSNPN and CDR2 SVGIG (reference sequence). The ends lost 3 bases at V and 2 bases at J; junction bases unmatched: 2. CDR3 length equals 13 residues. Here the CDR3 reads CAWRGTGTYEQYF. The CDR3, as DNA: TGTGCCTGGAGGGGGACAGGGACCTACGAGCAGTACTTC.

The V call is TRBV2, the J call TRBJ2-1, with D unresolved. Trimming removed 7 bases from V and 9 bases from J, with 10 bases in between. Germline CDR1 and CDR2: SNHLY and FYNNEI. The CDR3 runs 11 residues. The CDR3 nucleotides are TGTGCCAGCACCCCCAGGAGTGAGCAGTTCTTC. Its protein is CASTPRSEQFF.

The chain uses TRBV2 and TRBJ1-2; TRBD1 might be the D (5 bases). Germline values: CDR1 SNHLY, CDR2 FYNNEI. The CDR3 loop spans 13 amino acids. The germline V and J ends were trimmed by 4 bases and 7 bases, with 13 bases remaining between them. The CDR3 loop reads CASSVDTGLGYTF. CDR3 bases: TGTGCCAGCAGTGTTGATACGGGGCTTGGCTACACCTTC.

This clone was counted a few times. This chain joins TRBV14 and TRBJ1-1; no clear D. The CDR3 contains 16 residues. Germline CDR1 is SGHDN and CDR2 is FVKESK. The V end was cut by 0 bases, the J end by 0 bases, with 11 bases between. CDR3 in amino acids: CASSQDGWYVNTEAFF. DNA of the CDR3: TGTGCCAGCAGCCAAGATGGTTGGTACGTGAACACTGAAGCTTTCTTT. Together with reference TRBV14 and TRBJ1-1, the CDR3 gives the full variable domain: EAGVTQFPSHSVIEKGQTVTLRCDPISGHDNLYWYRRVMGKEIKFLLHFVKESKQDESGMPNNRFLAERTGGTYSTLKVQPAELEDSGVYFCASSQDGWYVNTEAFFGQGTRLTVV.

Details on this clone: A far larger clone is off by one base, so a read error is likely. This sample also contains other DNA sequences that code for the same CDR3. The chain carries TRBV18 and TRBJ2-5, with D possibly TRBD2 on 6 matching bases. The CDR3 spans 14 residues. V gave up 3 bases and J gave up 4 bases, with 12 bases separating them. CDR1 is KGHSH, CDR2 LQKENI, per germline. The CDR3 region has the DNA TGTGCCAGCTCACCGCGGGGCAGTGGAGAGACCCAGTACTTC. Its translation is CASSPRGSGETQYF.

Only a few counts were recorded for this clone. The chain has TRBV18 and TRBJ2-1, with 8 nucleotides matching TRBD2. J lost 9 bases, V lost 2 bases, and 18 bases had no gene match. From germline, CDR1 is KGHSH and CDR2 LQKENI. The CDR3 covers 18 residues. CDR3 sequence: CASSPWSGGPTHPAEQFF. Here the CDR3 DNA reads TGTGCCAGCTCACCATGGAGCGGGGGCCCTACTCATCCGGCTGAGCAGTTCTTC.

V and J are TRBV5-4 and TRBJ1-1, with D tentatively TRBD1 (6 bases). The V and J ends lost 2 bases and 0 bases respectively, with 8 bases between them. Germline V gene lookup returns CDR1 SGHNT and CDR2 YYREEE (reference sequence). This CDR3 is 14 amino acids long. The CDR3 coding sequence is TGTGCCAGCAGCTTACAGGGCGTGAACACTGAAGCTTTCTTT. This gives the protein CASSLQGVNTEAFF.